This T cell receptor (beta chain) was obtained from a study of CD8 T cells in ankylosing spondylitis. Notes on the study in general: Reactive arthritis synovial fluid and blood were previously reported to contain some motif variants. CD8+ disease-linked clones were present at relatively low frequencies in blood. Seemingly distinctive of ankylosing spondylitis blood was a TCR beta motif formed by eight highly homologous variants.

Using quantitative 5'-RACE with molecular barcodes, the authors made TCR beta libraries. In TCRdb, the 5' RACE reads were re-called with MiXCR into one record per CDR3 protein. The top ten hold about 0.5% of the sample, which has 700,000 to 850,000 distinct CDR3 sequences, 12% seen once. Germline V CDR1 and CDR2: SGHRS, YFSETQ. V gave up 4 bases and J gave up 7 bases, with 18 bases separating them. CDR3 size: 15 residues. At least ten counts were recorded for this clonotype. The antigen is not known. This clonotype originated in a male donor with ankylosing spondylitis. Sequenced sample: blood, either unsorted or a sorted T cell fraction (not recorded which). The rearrangement joins TRBV5-1 to TRBJ2-1; possibly TRBD2 for D (6 bases). The CDR3 loop is CASSEPGLGENEQFF. Here the CDR3 DNA reads TGCGCCAGCAGCGAACCGGGACTCGGGGAAAATGAGCAGTTCTTC.